This T cell receptor beta chain stems from a study of blood T cell repertoires in COVID-19. Clones were read by immunoSEQ multiplex PCR, and TCRdb kept only the in-frame ones, dropping some. The data contain 75,000 to 80,000 clones, approximately 89% of them singletons. The source is a human donor in a cohort sampled during active COVID-19. Sequenced: peripheral blood.

This CDR3 reads CASSFAGSNLVSGANVLTF. CDR3 nucleotide sequence: TGTGCCAGCAGCTTTGCGGGGTCAAACCTGGTATCTGGGGCCAACGTCCTGACTTTC. The chain links TRBV5-4 to TRBJ2-6, with D perhaps matching TRBD2 (6 bases). CDR1 is SGHNT and CDR2 is YYREEE in the germline V gene (reference sequence). Between the trimmed V and J ends, which lost 2 bases and 1 base, there was a span of 19 bases. The CDR3 has 19 residues.